The 26 T cell receptor beta chains listed next were all sequenced from one sample in a study of PD-L1 blockade in urothelial cancer. As to time point: peripheral blood 6 weeks after treatment start. Repertoires were generated with immunoSEQ multiplex PCR, while TCRdb's copy carries only in-frame clones and drops some. Among tens of thousands of clones listed, about 90% were seen once. This specimen consisted of PBMCs, obtained around atezolizumab (anti-PD-L1) treatment. Every receptor here comes from a woman aged 55-70 years with urothelial cancer.

This clone appeared a few times. The chain recombines TRBV29-1 with TRBJ2-7; no clear D. The V gene lost 4 bases and the J gene lost 2 bases, with 9 bases spanning the gap. Germline lookup yields CDR1 SQVTM and CDR2 ANQGSEA. CDR3 length: 12 residues. The CDR3 is CSVVRPPYEQYF. CDR3 bases: TGCAGCGTTGTGAGGCCCCCCTACGAGCAGTACTTC.

The chain links TRBV4-3 to TRBJ1-5, with a weak D call TRBD1 (6 bases). Deletions cut 1 base from V and 6 bases from J, with 13 bases between. This CDR3 has 15 residues. Germline V gene data show CDR1 as LGHNA and CDR2 as YSLEER. This CDR3 reads CASSQVAGAGQPQHF. The CDR3 DNA reads as TGCGCCAGCAGCCAAGTAGCGGGGGCTGGTCAGCCCCAGCATTTT.

V is TRBV18 and J is TRBJ2-7; 7 nucleotides agree with TRBD1. The CDR3 is 14 amino acids. Trimming at V came to 0 bases and at J to 6 bases, leaving 5 bases not matched to a gene. Germline values: CDR1 KGHSH, CDR2 LQKENI. Here the CDR3 reads CASSPPGAGGEQYF. The CDR3 DNA is TGTGCCAGCTCACCACCGGGCGCAGGGGGCGAGCAGTACTTC. Full variable domain (remainder filled in from reference TRBV18 and TRBJ2-7): NAGVMQNPRHLVRRRGQEARLRCSPMKGHSHVYWYRQLPEEGLKFMVYLQKENIIDESGMPKERFSAEFPKEGPSILRIQQVVRGDSAAYFCASSPPGAGGEQYFGPGTRLTVT.

V usage is TRBV12-5 and J usage is TRBJ2-7, with D possibly matching TRBD1 (6 bases). There are 17 residues in the CDR3. Germline V CDR1 and CDR2: LGHNT, FRNRAP. The ends were cut back, 5 bases at V and 1 base at J, with 21 bases in the middle. CDR3 sequence (DNA): TGTGCTAGTGGTACCGCCTCCGGGACACCGCTATCCTACGAGCAGTACTTC. Translation: CASGTASGTPLSYEQYF.

V usage is TRBV5-1 and J usage is TRBJ1-2; D not resolved. The CDR3 is made up of 13 amino acids. V lost 2 bases to trimming and J lost 6 bases, with 11 bases between them. Per germline, CDR1 SGHRS and CDR2 YFSETQ. CDR3 coding DNA: TGCGCCAGCAGCTTCCTCCCAGGCGATGGCTACACCTTC. This translates into CASSFLPGDGYTF.

This rearrangement joins TRBV27 to TRBJ1-5; D uncertain. V lost 4 bases, J lost 2 bases, and 15 bases lay in between. The CDR3 is 16 amino acids. Germline V gives CDR1 MNHEY, CDR2 SMNVEV (reference sequence). The CDR3 here is CASSSWEGRGNQPQHF. CDR3 nucleotide sequence: TGTGCCAGCAGTTCCTGGGAGGGCCGTGGCAATCAGCCCCAGCATTTT.

This clone showed up just once. The rearrangement uses TRBV11-2 and TRBJ2-7; D perhaps matches TRBD2 (7 bases). Germline-derived CDR1 and CDR2 are SGHAT and FQNNGV. V was trimmed by 1 base and J by 2 bases, leaving 12 bases between them. The CDR3 spans 15 residues. The CDR3 protein is CASSLVGGGPYEQYF. The CDR3 DNA reads TGTGCCAGCAGCTTAGTAGGGGGGGGTCCCTACGAGCAGTACTTC.

In its sample, this clone was seen a few times. The V and J genes are TRBV7-2 and TRBJ1-2; D is ambiguous. This CDR3 is built from 13 residues. The V and J ends lost 0 bases and 4 bases respectively, with 6 bases between them. Germline V CDR1 and CDR2: SGHTA, FQGNSA. The CDR3 here is CASSLAEPYGYTF. CDR3 nucleotides: TGTGCCAGCAGCTTAGCTGAGCCCTATGGCTACACCTTC.

The chain combines TRBV6-5 with TRBJ2-7; maybe TRBD2 (7 bases). The CDR3 consists of 15 residues. Germline CDR1 and CDR2: MNHEY and SVGAGI. V lost 4 bases to trimming and J lost 3 bases, with 16 bases between them. The CDR3 DNA reads TGTGCCAGCAGTTCAACGGGGGGCAGGAGCTACGAGCAGTACTTC. As protein: CASSSTGGRSYEQYF.

V is TRBV7-2 and J is TRBJ2-2, with a tentative D call TRBD2 (6 bases). V dropped 7 bases and J dropped 1 base, with 19 bases sitting between them. Germline V gene sequence: CDR1 SGHTA, CDR2 FQGNSA. The CDR3 loop spans 17 amino acids. In DNA form, the CDR3 reads TGTGCCAGCACCATCGGAGGGGCGGTTTTGAACACCGGGGAGCTGTTTTTT. This codes for CASTIGGAVLNTGELFF.

This clone turned up a few times. This chain connects TRBV2 to TRBJ2-5, with 11 bases lining up with TRBD1. Germline V gene data show CDR1 as SNHLY and CDR2 as FYNNEI. V lost 3 bases to trimming and J lost 1 base; unmatched junction nucleotides: 4. The CDR3 totals 16 residues. CDR3 nucleotides: TGTGCCAGCAGTGAGGGGGGACAGGGGGGCCAAGAGACCCAGTACTTC. Translation: CASSEGGQGGQETQYF.

The V call is TRBV11-2, the J call TRBJ2-7; D unresolved. The CDR3 spans 14 residues. Germline V gene sequence: CDR1 SGHAT, CDR2 FQNNGV. V lost 1 base, J lost 0 bases, and 7 bases lay in between. The CDR3 is CASSLGYGSYEQYF. The CDR3 DNA reads as TGTGCCAGCAGCTTAGGGTACGGCTCCTACGAGCAGTACTTC.

J is TRBJ2-7 and V is TRBV11-3; TRBD1 matches 9 bases. Germline values: CDR1 SGHNT, CDR2 YENEEA. The CDR3 runs to 19 residues. With 3 bases clipped from V and 0 bases from J, the junction kept 15 bases outside the gene matches. The CDR3 region is CASSFHRGRPKLSSYEQYF. CDR3 nucleotide sequence: TGTGCCAGCAGCTTCCACAGGGGGCGCCCCAAACTTAGCTCCTACGAGCAGTACTTC.

The rearrangement joins TRBV6-5 to TRBJ1-2; 9 bases fit TRBD1. V lost 5 bases to trimming and J lost 2 bases; unmatched junction nucleotides: 0. The germline gives CDR1 MNHEY, CDR2 SVGAGI. CDR3 size: 13 residues. The CDR3 coding sequence is TGTGCCAGCAGTACAGGGGGCAACTATGGCTACACCTTC. It specifies CASSTGGNYGYTF.

The V and J genes are TRBV5-6 and TRBJ1-5, with TRBD1 matching over 8 bases. With 0 bases clipped from V and 7 bases from J, the junction kept 9 bases outside the gene matches. CDR1 and CDR2 (germline): SGHDT, YYEEEE. This CDR3 spans 16 amino acids. The CDR3 sequence: CASSLAGGQGGQPQHF. The DNA for the CDR3 is TGTGCCAGCAGCTTGGCGGGTGGACAGGGAGGGCAGCCCCAGCATTTT.

The genes are TRBV6-1 and TRBJ1-1; 7 bases agree with TRBD1. CDR1 is MNHNS and CDR2 is SASEGT in the germline V gene. The CDR3 covers 15 residues. Germline trimming cut 7 bases from V and 0 bases from J; bases unmatched to any gene: 8. Written as DNA, the CDR3 is TGTGCCAGCATAACCGGGACAGTTATGAACACTGAAGCTTTCTTT. Amino acids: CASITGTVMNTEAFF.

This sequence joins TRBV5-1 and TRBJ1-1; D is undetermined. CDR3 size: 13 residues. The V and J ends lost 6 bases and 0 bases respectively, with 9 bases between them. The germline CDR1 and CDR2 sequences are SGHRS and YFSETQ. The CDR3 nucleotides are TGCGCCAGCAAAATGGACTTGAACACTGAAGCTTTCTTT. Translation: CASKMDLNTEAFF.

The chain is built from TRBV4-3 and TRBJ1-4; no firm D call. The CDR3 has 15 residues. V was pared by 1 base and J by 0 bases, with 6 bases between. The germline CDR1 and CDR2 sequences are LGHNA and YSLEER. The CDR3 coding sequence is TGCGCCAGCAGCCAAGGCTCAGCAACTAATGAAAAACTGTTTTTT. Translated: CASSQGSATNEKLFF.

The chain uses TRBV19 and TRBJ2-2; the D is unclear. The germline V gene has CDR1 LNHDA and CDR2 SQIVND (reference sequence). CDR3 length: 14 amino acids. V was shortened by 6 bases and J by 0 bases, with 8 bases between the two germline ends. Written as DNA, the CDR3 is TGTGCCAGTAGACTTAAAGCGAACACCGGGGAGCTGTTTTTT. Translated: CASRLKANTGELFF.

The chain uses TRBV5-1 and TRBJ1-2; 7 bases agree with TRBD1. V was clipped by 2 bases and J by 2 bases; unmatched bases: 6. The CDR3 extends over 15 amino acids. Germline values: CDR1 SGHRS, CDR2 YFSETQ. This CDR3 reads CASSLVMGQNYGYTF. CDR3 sequence (DNA): TGCGCCAGCAGCTTAGTAATGGGACAGAACTATGGCTACACCTTC.

This clone was seen a handful of times. The chain couples TRBV29-1 to TRBJ1-1; a possible D gene is TRBD1 (6 bases). Trimming removed 4 bases from V and 2 bases from J, with 8 bases in between. The germline CDR1 and CDR2 sequences are SQVTM and ANQGSEA. CDR3 size: 12 residues. CDR3: CSVARGNTEAFF. As DNA, the CDR3 is TGCAGCGTTGCCAGGGGAAACACTGAAGCTTTCTTT.

The chain is built from TRBV5-1 and TRBJ1-1, with D possibly TRBD1 on 6 matching bases. The V gene lost 4 bases and the J gene lost 6 bases, with 16 bases spanning the gap. This CDR3 contains 14 residues. Germline CDR1 reads SGHRS; CDR2 reads YFSETQ. The CDR3 sequence is CASSPGGGRAEAFF. CDR3 DNA sequence: TGCGCCAGCAGCCCCGGCGGGGGGCGAGCTGAAGCTTTCTTT. Full variable domain (rest looked up from reference TRBV5-1 and TRBJ1-1): KAGVTQTPRYLIKTRGQQVTLSCSPISGHRSVSWYQQTPGQGLQFLFEYFSETQRNKGNFPGRFSGRQFSNSRSEMNVSTLELGDSALYLCASSPGGGRAEAFFGQGTRLTVV.

J is TRBJ2-6 and V is TRBV10-1; a weak D match, TRBD2 (6 bases). Germline values: CDR1 WNHNN, CDR2 SYGVQD (reference sequence). Trimming removed 5 bases from V and 4 bases from J, with 18 bases in between. This CDR3 contains 17 residues. The CDR3 DNA sequence: TGCGCCAGCAGTTCGGGAGTTGGGGGAATAGGGGCCAACGTCCTGACTTTC. It specifies CASSSGVGGIGANVLTF.

The chain employs TRBV27 and TRBJ1-5; 9 nucleotides align to TRBD1. CDR3 length equals 15 residues. Losses at the gene ends were 8 bases for V and 1 base for J; bases not matched to a gene: 6. Germline values: CDR1 MNHEY, CDR2 SMNVEV (reference sequence). The CDR3 DNA reads TGTGCCAGCCCCTGGGACAGGGTCAGCAATCAGCCCCAGCATTTT. Its protein is CASPWDRVSNQPQHF.

The J gene is TRBJ1-2, the V gene TRBV9; D gene uncertain. This CDR3 is 13 amino acids long. The germline V gene has CDR1 SGDLS and CDR2 YYNGEE. V shed 0 bases and J shed 8 bases, with 11 bases lying between them. The CDR3 DNA follows: TGTGCCAGCAGCGTAGTGGGAGGGTGGGGCTACACCTTC. Translation gives CASSVVGGWGYTF.

V and J are TRBV5-1 and TRBJ2-3; 8 bases agree with TRBD2. The CDR3 is 16 amino acids. V was clipped by 2 bases and J by 4 bases; unmatched bases: 9. Germline CDR1 is SGHRS and CDR2 is YFSETQ. CDR3 sequence: CASSLAGTRSSDTQYF. In nucleotides, the CDR3 is TGCGCCAGCAGCTTAGCTGGGACTAGGTCATCAGATACGCAGTATTTT.